These T cell receptor beta chains were read from a single sample in a study of blood T cell repertoires in COVID-19. Here immunoSEQ multiplex PCR was the method, and the copy in TCRdb shows in-frame clones only, minus some. The table has just under 65,000 clones, roughly three quarters seen once; the top ten hold 50%. The sample was peripheral blood. These receptors were collected from an elderly woman with acute or convalescent COVID-19. CDR3s include the opening cysteine and the closing phenylalanine or tryptophan. The D gene is left open where the match is weak. Some rows mark clone size as missing; the rest say once, few, many or name a class of expanded clone.

v_gene: TRBV2
abundance: many
d_gene: TRBD1
j_gene: TRBJ1-1
CDR3nt: TGTGCCAGCACGCTCCAGACAGGGTTAGAAGCTTTCTTT
CDR3aa: CASTLQTGLEAFF

v_gene: TRBV27
abundance: NA
d_gene: TRBD2
j_gene: TRBJ2-3
CDR3nt: TGTGCCAGCAGGAGACTAGCGGGGGGGACAGATACGCAGTATTTT
CDR3aa: CASRRLAGGTDTQYF

v_gene: TRBV19
abundance: NA
d_gene: NA
j_gene: TRBJ2-3
CDR3nt: TGTGCCAGTAGTATTAAGTGGAGAAATACGCAGTATTTT
CDR3aa: CASSIKWRNTQYF

v_gene: TRBV6-4
abundance: many
d_gene: TRBD1
j_gene: TRBJ2-1
CDR3nt: TGTGCCAGCAGTGACGGGACAGGGGGCAATGAGCAGTTCTTC
CDR3aa: CASSDGTGGNEQFF

v_gene: TRBV3-1/TRBV3-2
abundance: NA
d_gene: TRBD1
j_gene: TRBJ2-3
CDR3nt: TGTGCCACCCGCCGAGGGGGCGCTGGGACAGATACGCAGTATTTT
CDR3aa: CATRRGGAGTDTQYF

v_gene: TRBV29-1
abundance: few
d_gene: TRBD2
j_gene: TRBJ2-1
CDR3nt: TGCAGCGTTGCATCGGGACTAGCGGGAATTGAGCAGTTCTTC
CDR3aa: CSVASGLAGIEQFF

v_gene: TRBV30
abundance: few
d_gene: TRBD1
j_gene: TRBJ1-4
CDR3nt: TGTGCCTGGAGTACACAGGGGAGGATAAATGAAAAACTGTTTTTT
CDR3aa: CAWSTQGRINEKLFF

v_gene: TRBV2
abundance: NA
d_gene: NA
j_gene: TRBJ2-4
CDR3nt: TGTGCCAGCAGCCCGCCCGGGACTCTTCTAGCCAAAAACATTCAGTACTTC
CDR3aa: CASSPPGTLLAKNIQYF

v_gene: TRBV9
abundance: NA
d_gene: NA
j_gene: TRBJ1-6
CDR3nt: TGTGCCAGCAGCGCTACAGCTAATTCACCCCTCCACTTT
CDR3aa: CASSATANSPLHF

v_gene: TRBV2
abundance: NA
d_gene: TRBD1
j_gene: TRBJ1-5
CDR3nt: TGTGCCAGCAGTGAAGGACAGGGGGTAGAACAGCCCCAGCATTTT
CDR3aa: CASSEGQGVEQPQHF

v_gene: TRBV4-2
abundance: NA
d_gene: TRBD2
j_gene: TRBJ2-1
CDR3nt: TGTGCCAGCACCCGGGAGGGGGGACGCAATGAGCAGTTCTTC
CDR3aa: CASTREGGRNEQFF

v_gene: TRBV11-3
abundance: NA
d_gene: TRBD2
j_gene: TRBJ2-3
CDR3nt: TGTGCCAGCAGCTTAGATCCTAGCGGCTACACAGATACGCAGTATTTT
CDR3aa: CASSLDPSGYTDTQYF

v_gene: TRBV7-3
abundance: NA
d_gene: TRBD1
j_gene: TRBJ2-1
CDR3nt: TGTGCCAGCAGCTCCGGGACAGGGGTGACGGATGAGCAGTTCTTC
CDR3aa: CASSSGTGVTDEQFF

v_gene: TRBV29-1
abundance: NA
d_gene: NA
j_gene: TRBJ2-2
CDR3nt: TGCAGCGTTGCCCCCAGTTACACCGGGGAGCTGTTTTTT
CDR3aa: CSVAPSYTGELFF

v_gene: TRBV7-2
abundance: NA
d_gene: TRBD1
j_gene: TRBJ1-1
CDR3nt: TGTGCCAGCAGCTCACCCCGACAGGGTCTCACTGAAGCTTTCTTT
CDR3aa: CASSSPRQGLTEAFF

v_gene: TRBV7-7
abundance: NA
d_gene: NA
j_gene: TRBJ1-1
CDR3nt: TGTGCTAGCAGCCCTATGACGTGGGGGGAGTACACTGAAGCTTTCTTT
CDR3aa: CASSPMTWGEYTEAFF

v_gene: TRBV28
abundance: NA
d_gene: TRBD2
j_gene: TRBJ2-1
CDR3nt: TGTGCCAGCGGCCCACAGCCGGGAGGGCGATTGGGTGAGCAGTTCTTC
CDR3aa: CASGPQPGGRLGEQFF

v_gene: TRBV6-5
abundance: NA
d_gene: NA
j_gene: TRBJ1-2
CDR3nt: TGTGCCAGCAGCACAGGGAACTATGGCTACACCTTC
CDR3aa: CASSTGNYGYTF

v_gene: TRBV3-1/TRBV3-2
abundance: few
d_gene: NA
j_gene: TRBJ1-3
CDR3nt: TGTGCCAGCAGCCACGCCCTCAGGGTATCTGGAAACACCATATATTTT
CDR3aa: CASSHALRVSGNTIYF

v_gene: TRBV7-2
abundance: NA
d_gene: TRBD1
j_gene: TRBJ1-2
CDR3nt: TGTGCCAGCAGCTATTACAGGGGTAATGGCTACACCTTC
CDR3aa: CASSYYRGNGYTF

v_gene: TRBV14
abundance: NA
d_gene: NA
j_gene: TRBJ1-1
CDR3nt: TGTGCCAGCAGACCCCTCACAGTGAACACTGAAGCTTTCTTT
CDR3aa: CASRPLTVNTEAFF

v_gene: TRBV30
abundance: many
d_gene: NA
j_gene: TRBJ2-7
CDR3nt: TGTGCCTGGAGTGTCCGGCCAGGGCGCGACGAGCAGTACTTC
CDR3aa: CAWSVRPGRDEQYF

v_gene: TRBV5-8
abundance: NA
d_gene: TRBD2
j_gene: TRBJ2-3
CDR3nt: TGTGCCAGCAGGGCTCTAGCGGGAAGGGCAGATACGCAGTATTTT
CDR3aa: CASRALAGRADTQYF

v_gene: TRBV11-1
abundance: NA
d_gene: NA
j_gene: TRBJ2-2
CDR3nt: TGTGCCAGCAGCCCTTGGGGGGGCGGCTCTACCGGGGAGCTGTTTTTT
CDR3aa: CASSPWGGGSTGELFF

v_gene: TRBV7-9
abundance: NA
d_gene: TRBD1
j_gene: TRBJ2-3
CDR3nt: TGTGCCAGCAGCTTAGGGACAGGGGATGGAACAGATACGCAGTATTTT
CDR3aa: CASSLGTGDGTDTQYF

v_gene: TRBV4-3
abundance: NA
d_gene: NA
j_gene: TRBJ2-1
CDR3nt: TGCGCCAGCAGCCAAGATCGGGGCGGGATAGCTTACAATGAGCAGTTCTTC
CDR3aa: CASSQDRGGIAYNEQFF

v_gene: TRBV20-1
abundance: NA
d_gene: TRBD1
j_gene: TRBJ1-2
CDR3nt: TGCAGTGCTAGACTGGACAGGGCACCCTCCTTC
CDR3aa: CSARLDRAPSF

v_gene: TRBV28
abundance: NA
d_gene: NA
j_gene: TRBJ1-5
CDR3nt: TGTGCCAGCAGTCCGCTACAGGGCGGGGGGCAGCCCCAGCATTTT
CDR3aa: CASSPLQGGGQPQHF

v_gene: TRBV2
abundance: NA
d_gene: TRBD1
j_gene: TRBJ1-6
CDR3nt: TGTGCCAGCAACGGACAGGGGAAGGATTCACCCCTCCACTTT
CDR3aa: CASNGQGKDSPLHF

v_gene: TRBV6-5
abundance: once
d_gene: TRBD1
j_gene: TRBJ1-1
CDR3nt: TGTGCCAGCAGGGGACAGAGAGATGAAGCTTTCTTT
CDR3aa: CASRGQRDEAFF

v_gene: TRBV6-2/TRBV6-3
abundance: NA
d_gene: NA
j_gene: TRBJ2-7
CDR3nt: TGTGCCAGCAGTTTCCCGACTGAGGCTGAGCAGTACTTC
CDR3aa: CASSFPTEAEQYF

v_gene: TRBV7-3
abundance: NA
d_gene: NA
j_gene: TRBJ2-1
CDR3nt: TGTGCCAGCAGCTTAACTAGCGGCCCCTCGTTCGGGCAGTTCTTC
CDR3aa: CASSLTSGPSFGQFF

v_gene: TRBV7-9
abundance: NA
d_gene: NA
j_gene: TRBJ1-3
CDR3nt: TGTGCCAGCAGCTTAGCGGACAGTGTCGCTGGAAACACCATATATTTT
CDR3aa: CASSLADSVAGNTIYF

v_gene: TRBV28
abundance: once
d_gene: TRBD1
j_gene: TRBJ1-5
CDR3nt: TGTGCCAGCAGTTTAAGACAGGGCGCAAATCAGCCCCAGCATTTT
CDR3aa: CASSLRQGANQPQHF

v_gene: TRBV18
abundance: once
d_gene: NA
j_gene: TRBJ1-2
CDR3nt: TGTGCCAGCTCAGATCTGGGGGCGCAAGGCTACACCTTC
CDR3aa: CASSDLGAQGYTF

v_gene: TRBV2
abundance: NA
d_gene: TRBD2
j_gene: TRBJ2-7
CDR3nt: TGTGCCAGCAGCGCCACGGGACTAGCGGGAAGCGAGCAGTACTTC
CDR3aa: CASSATGLAGSEQYF

v_gene: TRBV13
abundance: NA
d_gene: TRBD2
j_gene: TRBJ2-2
CDR3nt: TGTGCCAGCAGCGGAGCCCAGGCGGGGGGCTGGGTGGCCGGGGAGCTGTTTTTT
CDR3aa: CASSGAQAGGWVAGELFF

v_gene: TRBV29-1
abundance: once
d_gene: NA
j_gene: TRBJ2-7
CDR3nt: TGCAGCGTTTTATACAGGGTTGGGTCCGAGCAGTACTTC
CDR3aa: CSVLYRVGSEQYF

v_gene: TRBV4-1
abundance: NA
d_gene: NA
j_gene: TRBJ2-7
CDR3nt: TGCGCCAGCAGCCAAGAAAGGTACGGGTCGTGGGACGAGCAGTACTTC
CDR3aa: CASSQERYGSWDEQYF

v_gene: TRBV2
abundance: NA
d_gene: NA
j_gene: TRBJ1-2
CDR3nt: TGTGCCAGCATTCGGGAGTCGTCGGGGGTCTATGGCTACACCTTC
CDR3aa: CASIRESSGVYGYTF

v_gene: TRBV25-1
abundance: NA
d_gene: NA
j_gene: TRBJ2-1
CDR3nt: TGTGCCAGCAGTGACCCACGGGGGGCAAACGATGAGCAGTTCTTC
CDR3aa: CASSDPRGANDEQFF